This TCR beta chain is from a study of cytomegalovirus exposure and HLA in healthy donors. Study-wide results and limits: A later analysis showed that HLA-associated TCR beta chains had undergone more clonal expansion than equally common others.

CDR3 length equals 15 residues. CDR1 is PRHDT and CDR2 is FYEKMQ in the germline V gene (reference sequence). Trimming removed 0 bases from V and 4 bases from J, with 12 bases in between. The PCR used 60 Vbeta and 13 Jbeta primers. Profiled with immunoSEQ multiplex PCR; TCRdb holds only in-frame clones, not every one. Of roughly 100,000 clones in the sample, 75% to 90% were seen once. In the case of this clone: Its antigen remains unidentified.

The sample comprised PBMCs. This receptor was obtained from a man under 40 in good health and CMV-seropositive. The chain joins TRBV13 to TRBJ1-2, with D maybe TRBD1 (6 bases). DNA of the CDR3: TGTGCCAGCAGCTTAGGGGCAGGGGAGATCTATGGCTACACCTTC. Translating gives CASSLGAGEIYGYTF.